The source of this T cell receptor (beta chain) is a study of CD8 T cells in ankylosing spondylitis. General study points: Certain motif variants had earlier been reported in reactive arthritis synovial fluid and blood. One TCR beta motif, made up of roughly 8 highly homologous variants, appeared characteristic of ankylosing spondylitis blood.

This clonotype has just a few counts. Its antigen is as yet unknown. The trim removed 10 bases at V and 2 bases at J, leaving 14 bases unmatched. Germline CDR1 and CDR2: ENHRY and SYGVKD. CDR3 size: 18 residues. The TCR beta libraries were generated through quantitative 5'-RACE incorporating molecular barcodes. Using its own MiXCR run on the 5' RACE reads, TCRdb lists one record per CDR3 protein. There are 310,000 or so distinct CDR3 sequences in the sample; 15% to 20% occur only once, and roughly 8% lies in the top ten. This clonotype was obtained from a male donor with ankylosing spondylitis or in good health (not recorded which). Material for sequencing was blood, either unsorted or a sorted T cell fraction (not recorded which). This chain joins TRBV10-3 and TRBJ2-2; 12 nucleotides match TRBD2. The CDR3 DNA follows: TGTGCCACCCGTACCGCTAGCGGGGGGGCCCATAACACCGGGGAGCTGTTTTTT. This translates into CATRTASGGAHNTGELFF.